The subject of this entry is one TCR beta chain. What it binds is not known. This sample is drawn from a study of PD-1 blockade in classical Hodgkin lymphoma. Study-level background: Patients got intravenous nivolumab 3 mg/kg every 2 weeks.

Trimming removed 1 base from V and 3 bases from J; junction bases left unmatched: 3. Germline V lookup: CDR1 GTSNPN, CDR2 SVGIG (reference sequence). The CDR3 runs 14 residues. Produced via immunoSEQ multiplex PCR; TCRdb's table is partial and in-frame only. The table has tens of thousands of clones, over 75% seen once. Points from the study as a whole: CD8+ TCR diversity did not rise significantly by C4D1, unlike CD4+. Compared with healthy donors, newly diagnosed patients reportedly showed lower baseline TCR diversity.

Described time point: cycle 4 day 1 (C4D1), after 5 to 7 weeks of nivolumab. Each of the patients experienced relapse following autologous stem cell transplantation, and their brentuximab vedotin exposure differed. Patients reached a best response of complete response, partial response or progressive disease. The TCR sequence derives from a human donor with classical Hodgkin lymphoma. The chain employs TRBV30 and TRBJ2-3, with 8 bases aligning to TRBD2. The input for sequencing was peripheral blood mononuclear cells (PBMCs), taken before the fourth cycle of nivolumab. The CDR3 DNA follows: TGTGCCTGGAGTGAAGGACTAGCAACAGATACGCAGTATTTT. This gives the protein CAWSEGLATDTQYF.